The 25 T cell receptor beta chains below all came from one sample that was sequenced in a study of blood T cell repertoires in COVID-19 (dated by TCRdb to about 2020). Libraries came from the immunoSEQ multiplex PCR assay. TCRdb's version of the immuneACCESS table is confined to in-frame rearrangements and falls short of the full clone set. An unresolved V gene accounts for under half of the shortfall where checked; the remainder is of unknown origin. The table for this sample lists around 30,000 clones; around nine tenths of them were counted only once. Roughly an eighth of the sample is taken by the ten largest. The sequenced sample was peripheral blood. The receptor source for this set is a human donor with active COVID-19. The donor label of this sample is uncertain.

The chain uses TRBV6-6 and TRBJ1-6, with 7 nucleotides matching TRBD1. The CDR3 runs to 16 residues. CDR1 is MNHNY, CDR2 SVGAGI, per germline (reference sequence). V trimming: 5 bases; J trimming: 9 bases; junction bases outside the gene matches: 13. DNA for the CDR3: TGTGCCAGCAGTCCCAGGACAGGCGGACGTCTTTCACCCCTCCACTTT. Its translation: CASSPRTGGRLSPLHF.

The genes are TRBV19 and TRBJ1-1, with a possible D match to TRBD1 (6 bases). The CDR3 loop spans 15 amino acids. V lost 5 bases to trimming and J lost 2 bases, with 15 bases between them. Germline V gene data show CDR1 as LNHDA and CDR2 as SQIVND (reference sequence). The CDR3 DNA is TGTGCCAGTAGTGCGGACAGAAGACTAAACACTGAAGCTTTCTTT. This codes for CASSADRRLNTEAFF. Filled out from reference TRBV19 and TRBJ1-1, the complete variable domain reads DGGITQSPKYLFRKEGQNVTLSCEQNLNHDAMYWYRQDPGQGLRLIYYSQIVNDFQKGDIAEGYSVSREKKESFPLTVTSAQKNPTAFYLCASSADRRLNTEAFFGQGTRLTVV.

The CDR3 loop reads CASSSSYRGQGEQFF. In nucleotides, the CDR3 is TGTGCCAGCAGCTCGTCCTACAGGGGGCAGGGTGAGCAGTTCTTC. V gene TRBV7-9 combines with J gene TRBJ2-1; 9 positions agree with TRBD1. This CDR3 has 15 residues. Germline V gene lookup returns CDR1 SEHNR and CDR2 FQNEAQ (reference sequence). Trimming took 4 bases from V and 9 from J; bases not matched to a gene: 10.

The genes are TRBV19 and TRBJ2-7, with TRBD1 matching 8 bases. The CDR3 loop spans 15 amino acids. Per the germline V gene, CDR1 is LNHDA and CDR2 is SQIVND (reference sequence). V lost 3 bases and J lost 2; bases outside the gene matches: 6. DNA of the CDR3: TGTGCCAGTAGTATCATGACAGGGGTTGCCTACGAGCAGTACTTC. This translates into CASSIMTGVAYEQYF.

In this sample, this clone turned up a few times. The chain links TRBV15 to TRBJ1-5, with TRBD1 identical over 10 bases. The CDR3 has 18 amino acids. V lost 0 bases and J lost 6; bases outside the gene matches: 11. Germline values: CDR1 LNHNV, CDR2 YYDKDF (reference sequence). CDR3 bases: TGTGCCACCAGCAGAGATTCCGCTACCGGGACAGGGGTTCAGCCCCAGCATTTT. It translates to CATSRDSATGTGVQPQHF.

This chain links TRBV9 with TRBJ2-2; maybe TRBD1 (6 bases). CDR1 is SGDLS, CDR2 YYNGEE, per germline. V was clipped by 3 bases and J by 7 bases, with 19 bases between them. CDR3 size: 16 residues. The DNA of the CDR3 is TGTGCCAGCAGCGCCCGTTTACAGGGATTCGGCGGGGAGCTGTTTTTT. Its translation: CASSARLQGFGGELFF.

V and J are TRBV9 and TRBJ2-5, with 8 bases matching TRBD2. The CDR3 loop spans 16 amino acids. V lost 0 bases, J lost 1 base, and 5 bases stayed unmatched. CDR1 and CDR2 from the germline V gene are SGDLS and YYNGEE. CDR3 nucleotides: TGTGCCAGCAGCGTAGGACTCGGGGGGGCCCAAGAGACCCAGTACTTC. Translation gives CASSVGLGGAQETQYF.

The chain is built from TRBV3-1 (or the pseudogene TRBV3-2) and TRBJ2-1, with a possible D match to TRBD2 (5 bases). V lost 0 bases to trimming and J lost 4 bases, with 7 bases between them. Germline loops: CDR1 LGHDT, CDR2 YNNKEL (reference sequence). The CDR3 is 14 residues long. The CDR3 here is CASSQERGYNEQFF. Written as DNA, the CDR3 is TGTGCCAGCAGCCAAGAACGGGGATACAATGAGCAGTTCTTC.

The V gene is TRBV7-9, the J gene TRBJ1-4; no definite D call. The V gene lost 5 bases and the J gene lost 6 bases, with 7 bases spanning the gap. This CDR3 has 12 residues. In germline, CDR1 is SEHNR, CDR2 FQNEAQ (reference sequence). CDR3 coding DNA: TGTGCCAGCAGCCTCCCTTATGAAAAACTGTTTTTT. It is translated as CASSLPYEKLFF.

The rearrangement links TRBV7-2 to TRBJ1-2; no clear D gene. V was cut by 1 base and J by 6 bases, with 18 bases left in between. Germline V gives CDR1 SGHTA, CDR2 FQGNSA. CDR3 size: 16 residues. The CDR3 protein is CASSLGETLNPDGYTF. CDR3 coding DNA: TGTGCCAGCAGCTTAGGGGAGACTCTTAACCCGGATGGCTACACCTTC.

V gene TRBV11-2 combines with J gene TRBJ2-3, with 14 bases that match TRBD2. V shed 4 bases, J shed 2 bases, and the junction held 8 bases outside the gene matches. CDR3 length: 18 residues. Looked up from germline, CDR1 is SGHAT and CDR2 is FQNNGV. The CDR3 region has the DNA TGTGCCAGCAGCTGGGGAGGACTAGCGGGGGGCGCCACAGATACGCAGTATTTT. Translation: CASSWGGLAGGATDTQYF.

This rearrangement joins TRBV11-1 to TRBJ2-7, with a tentative D call TRBD2 (5 bases). Looked up from germline, CDR1 is SGHAT and CDR2 is FQDESV (reference sequence). The CDR3 has 14 residues. V gave up 0 bases and J gave up 5 bases, with 11 bases separating them. CDR3 in DNA: TGTGCCAGCAGCTTAGCGGGAGTTGACGACGAGCAGTACTTC. Translating it yields CASSLAGVDDEQYF.

The rearrangement links TRBV19 to TRBJ2-5; 8 bases map to TRBD1. The ends lost 7 bases at V and 4 bases at J; junction bases unmatched: 11. This CDR3 spans 15 amino acids. CDR1 and CDR2 from the germline V gene are LNHDA and SQIVND (reference sequence). The CDR3 loop is CASNQGQGYGETQYF. DNA for the CDR3: TGTGCCAGTAATCAAGGACAGGGCTATGGAGAGACCCAGTACTTC.

The rearrangement joins TRBV7-6 to TRBJ2-3; 14 positions agree with TRBD2. The junction had 7 bases not matched to a gene; V was cut back by 5 bases and J by 9 bases. The CDR3 is made up of 15 amino acids. Germline V lookup: CDR1 SGHVS, CDR2 FNYEAQ. The CDR3 sequence: CASSQTSGGAETQYF. Here the CDR3 DNA reads TGTGCCAGCAGCCAGACTAGCGGGGGGGCCGAAACGCAGTATTTT.

V usage is TRBV5-1 and J usage is TRBJ2-3; tentatively, D is TRBD2 (5 bases). The CDR3 length is 13 residues. V was cut by 0 bases and J by 8 bases, with 10 bases left in between. CDR1 and CDR2 from the germline V gene are SGHRS and YFSETQ. CDR3 protein: CASSLVRRPTQYF. The CDR3 nucleotides read TGCGCCAGCAGCTTGGTTAGGAGGCCTACGCAGTATTTT. Based on the CDR3 plus reference TRBV5-1 and TRBJ2-3, the full variable domain is KAGVTQTPRYLIKTRGQQVTLSCSPISGHRSVSWYQQTPGQGLQFLFEYFSETQRNKGNFPGRFSGRQFSNSRSEMNVSTLELGDSALYLCASSLVRRPTQYFGPGTRLTVL.

V usage is TRBV4-3 and J usage is TRBJ2-2; 7 nucleotides line up with TRBD1. Trimming removed 5 bases from V and 0 bases from J; junction bases left unmatched: 9. Germline assignment: CDR1 LGHNA and CDR2 YSLEER. CDR3 length equals 17 residues. In DNA form, the CDR3 reads TGCGCCAGCAGCACTAGGACAGGCCGTACGAACACCGGGGAGCTGTTTTTT. As protein: CASSTRTGRTNTGELFF.

The chain links TRBV6-4 to TRBJ2-1, with D possibly matching TRBD1 (6 bases). CDR3 length: 16 residues. Trimming left V 8 bases short and J 11 bases short, with 28 bases between. The germline gives CDR1 MRHNA, CDR2 SNTAGT. CDR3 DNA sequence: TGTGCCAGCTCACCAGGGCGAACAGGGACACTGGGGAAGCAGTTCTTC. It encodes CASSPGRTGTLGKQFF.

This chain connects TRBV9 to TRBJ1-2; 8 bases are a match to TRBD1. The germline CDR1 and CDR2 sequences are SGDLS and YYNGEE. Trimming at V came to 0 bases and at J to 8 bases, leaving 9 bases not matched to a gene. The CDR3 contains 15 residues. The CDR3 nucleotides are TGTGCCAGCAGCGTAGGGGCAGGGGGCCCCGTAGGCTACACCTTC. Translating gives CASSVGAGGPVGYTF. Full variable domain (remainder filled in from reference TRBV9 and TRBJ1-2): DSGVTQTPKHLITATGQRVTLRCSPRSGDLSVYWYQQSLDQGLQFLIQYYNGEERAKGNILERFSAQQFPDLHSELNLSSLELGDSALYFCASSVGAGGPVGYTFGSGTRLTVV.

The V call is TRBV4-1, the J call TRBJ1-2; D gene unclear. The CDR3 has 17 residues. Germline CDR1 MGHRA, CDR2 YSYEKL. Trimming stripped 0 bases from V and 5 bases from J, with 19 bases between. CDR3: CASSQDDYNRNLYGYTF. The CDR3 DNA reads as TGCGCCAGCAGCCAAGACGATTATAACAGAAACTTATATGGCTACACCTTC.

The V call is TRBV2, the J call TRBJ1-1, with D unclear. Germline values: CDR1 SNHLY, CDR2 FYNNEI. This CDR3 has 13 amino acids. Trimming cost V 9 bases and J 3 bases, with 14 bases left between them. This CDR3 reads CASKWVEDTEAFF. CDR3 DNA: TGTGCCAGTAAGTGGGTGGAGGACACTGAAGCTTTCTTT.

The J gene is TRBJ1-1, the V gene TRBV6-2 or TRBV6-3; D is ambiguous. Germline CDR1 reads MNHEY; CDR2 reads SVGEGT. The CDR3 length is 13 residues. Trimming pared 5 bases from V and 5 bases from J, leaving 12 bases between. The CDR3 DNA sequence: TGTGCCAGCAGTCGGGGAAGTTGGACTGAAGCTTTCTTT. This encodes CASSRGSWTEAFF.

The rearrangement uses TRBV7-2 and TRBJ2-7; a weak D match, TRBD1 (6 bases). CDR3 length: 15 amino acids. Trimming shortened V by 5 bases and J by 0 bases, and 14 bases separated the two germline ends. The germline CDR1 and CDR2 sequences are SGHTA and FQGNSA. The CDR3 coding sequence is TGTGCCAGCAGCAGAGACAGGCTAAACTCCTACGAGCAGTACTTC. It specifies CASSRDRLNSYEQYF.

The rearrangement joins TRBV25-1 to TRBJ1-4; the match to TRBD1 covers 9 bases. The CDR3 runs 15 residues. J gave up 10 bases and V 4 bases, and 10 bases lay outside the gene matches. CDR1 is MGHDK, CDR2 SYGVNS, per germline. The CDR3 loop reads CASSGLRDRERKLFF. As DNA, the CDR3 is TGTGCCAGCAGTGGCCTCCGGGACAGGGAACGAAAACTGTTTTTT. Drawing the rest from reference TRBV25-1 and TRBJ1-4, the complete variable domain is EADIYQTPRYLVIGTGKKITLECSQTMGHDKMYWYQQDPGMELHLIHYSYGVNSTEKGDLSSESTVSRIRTEHFPLTLESARPSHTSQYLCASSGLRDRERKLFFGSGTQLSVL.

This chain links TRBV18 with TRBJ1-1, with TRBD1 as a possible D gene (6 bases). The germline gives CDR1 KGHSH, CDR2 LQKENI. The CDR3 spans 16 residues. V was clipped by 6 bases and J by 0 bases, with 17 bases between them. The CDR3 loop reads CASSRDRRGMNTEAFF. In DNA, the CDR3 is TGTGCCAGCTCGCGAGATCGCAGGGGAATGAACACTGAAGCTTTCTTT.

The V gene is TRBV19, the J gene TRBJ1-2, with 9 bases aligning to TRBD1. CDR3 size: 17 residues. Trimming cost V 1 base and J 5 bases; bases outside gene matches: 11. Germline CDR1 and CDR2: LNHDA and SQIVND (reference sequence). The CDR3: CASSIATTGTGIYGYTF. CDR3 DNA: TGTGCCAGTAGTATAGCTACGACCGGGACAGGGATATATGGCTACACCTTC.